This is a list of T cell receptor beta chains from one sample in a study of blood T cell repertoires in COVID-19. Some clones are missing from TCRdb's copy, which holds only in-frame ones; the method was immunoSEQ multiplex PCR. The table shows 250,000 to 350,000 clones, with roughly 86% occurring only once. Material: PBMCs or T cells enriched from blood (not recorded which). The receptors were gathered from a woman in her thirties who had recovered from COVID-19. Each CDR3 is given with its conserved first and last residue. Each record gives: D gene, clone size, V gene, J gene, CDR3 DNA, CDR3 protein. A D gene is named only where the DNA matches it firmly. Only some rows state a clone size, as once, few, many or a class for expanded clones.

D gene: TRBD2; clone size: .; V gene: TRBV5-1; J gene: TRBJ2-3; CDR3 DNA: TGCGCCAGCCGGACTAGCGGGGGGTACACAGATACGCAGTATTTT; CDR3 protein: CASRTSGGYTDTQYF
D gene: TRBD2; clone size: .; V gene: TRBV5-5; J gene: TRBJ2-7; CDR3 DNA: TGTGCCAGCAGCCAAACTAGCGCTTCCTACGAGCAGTACTTC; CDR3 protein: CASSQTSASYEQYF
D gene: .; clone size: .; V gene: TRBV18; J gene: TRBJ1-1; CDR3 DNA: TGTGCCAGCTCACGGAAACCCGCTTCACAGGGAAAGGGCGTGGGAGCTTTCTTT; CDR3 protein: CASSRKPASQGKGVGAFF
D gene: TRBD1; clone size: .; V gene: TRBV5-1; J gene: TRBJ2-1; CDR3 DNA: TGCGCCAGCAGCTCGGACAGGAGCTCCTACAATGAGCAGTTCTTC; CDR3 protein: CASSSDRSSYNEQFF
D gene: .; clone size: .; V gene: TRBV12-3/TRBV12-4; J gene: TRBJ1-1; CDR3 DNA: TGTGCCAGCAGTTTCGGAGGAACAGCTTTCTTT; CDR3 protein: CASSFGGTAFF
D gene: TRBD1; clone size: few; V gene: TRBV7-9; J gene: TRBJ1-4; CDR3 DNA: TGTGCCAGCAGCGCGCGGACAGGGGGGGATGAAAAACTGTTTTTT; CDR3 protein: CASSARTGGDEKLFF
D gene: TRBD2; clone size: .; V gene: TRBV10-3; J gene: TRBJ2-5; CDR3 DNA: TGTGCCATCGGCCCAGGACTAGCGGAGACCCAGTACTTC; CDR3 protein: CAIGPGLAETQYF
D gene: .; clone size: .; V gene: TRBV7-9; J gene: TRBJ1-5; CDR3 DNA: TGTGCCAGCAGCCAGGCAAATAGCAATCAGCCCCAGCATTTT; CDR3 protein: CASSQANSNQPQHF
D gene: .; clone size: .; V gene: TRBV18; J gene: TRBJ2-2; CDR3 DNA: TGTGCCAGCTCACCACAGCGAACCGGGGAGCTGTTTTTT; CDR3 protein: CASSPQRTGELFF
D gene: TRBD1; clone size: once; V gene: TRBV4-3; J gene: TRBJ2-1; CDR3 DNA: TGCGCCAGCAGTCCCGGGACAGCCTACAATGAGCAGTTCTTC; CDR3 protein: CASSPGTAYNEQFF
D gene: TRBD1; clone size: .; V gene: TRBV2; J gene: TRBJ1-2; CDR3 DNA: TGTGCCAGCAGTCTTCGACAGGGGGCGTCCGGCTACACCTTC; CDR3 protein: CASSLRQGASGYTF
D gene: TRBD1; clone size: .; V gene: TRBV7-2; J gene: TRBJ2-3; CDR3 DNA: TGTGCCAGCACCTTAGGGGGCGGTACGCAGTATTTT; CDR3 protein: CASTLGGGTQYF
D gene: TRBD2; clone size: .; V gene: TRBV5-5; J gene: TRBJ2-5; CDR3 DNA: TGTGCCAGCAGCTTGCTAGCGGGGGGTGCCCAGTACTTC; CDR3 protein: CASSLLAGGAQYF
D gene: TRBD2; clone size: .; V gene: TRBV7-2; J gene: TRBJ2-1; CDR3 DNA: TGTGCCAGCAGCGCCCCCCCAGCGGGGGGACGGAATGAGCAGTTCTTC; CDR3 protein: CASSAPPAGGRNEQFF
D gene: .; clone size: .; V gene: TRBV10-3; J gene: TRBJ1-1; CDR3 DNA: TGTGCCATCAGTGGGGAGGGCAGATTGAACACTGAAGCTTTCTTT; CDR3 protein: CAISGEGRLNTEAFF
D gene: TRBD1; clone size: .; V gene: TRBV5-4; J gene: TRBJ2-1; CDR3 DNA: TGTGCCAGCAGCCGCCCGGGACAGGGGATCGATGAGCAGTTCTTC; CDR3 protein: CASSRPGQGIDEQFF
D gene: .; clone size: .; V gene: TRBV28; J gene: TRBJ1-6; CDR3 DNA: TGTGCCAGCACCCCGGGACACATTACAAATAATTCACCCCTCCACTTT; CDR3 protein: CASTPGHITNNSPLHF
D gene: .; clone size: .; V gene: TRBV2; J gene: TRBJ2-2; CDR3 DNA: TGTGCCAGCAGTGAACGGTGGTCTAACACCGGGGAGCTGTTTTTT; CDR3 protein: CASSERWSNTGELFF
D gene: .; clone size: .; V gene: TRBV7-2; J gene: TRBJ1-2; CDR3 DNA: TGTGCCAGCAGCTTAGTACCGGGTTCCTACCTCTATGGCTACACCTTC; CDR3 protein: CASSLVPGSYLYGYTF
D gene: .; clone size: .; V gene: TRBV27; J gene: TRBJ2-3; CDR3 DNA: TGTGCCAGCAGTTTCTCCAGGGGAGTAGGTACGCAGTATTTT; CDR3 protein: CASSFSRGVGTQYF
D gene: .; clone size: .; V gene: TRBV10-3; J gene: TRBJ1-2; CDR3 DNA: TGTGCCATCAGTGACTATGACAGGCTCTATGGCTACACCTTC; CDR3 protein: CAISDYDRLYGYTF
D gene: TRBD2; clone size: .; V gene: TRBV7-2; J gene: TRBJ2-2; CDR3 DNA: TGTGCCAGCAGCTCGACTAGCCGTCTCGGTACCGGGGAGCTGTTTTTT; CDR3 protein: CASSSTSRLGTGELFF
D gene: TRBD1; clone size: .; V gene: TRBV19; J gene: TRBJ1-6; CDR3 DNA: TGTGCCAGTAGTATAGGAGGCGACAGGGGCTCACCCCTCCACTTT; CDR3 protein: CASSIGGDRGSPLHF
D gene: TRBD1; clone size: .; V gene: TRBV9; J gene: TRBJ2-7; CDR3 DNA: TGTGCCAGCAGCGTAGGGACAGGGACCTACGAGCAGTACTTC; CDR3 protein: CASSVGTGTYEQYF
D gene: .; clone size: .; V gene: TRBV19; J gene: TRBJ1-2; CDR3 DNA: TGTGCCAGTAGTTTTGGCGGAGCTAACTATGGCTACACCTTC; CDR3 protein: CASSFGGANYGYTF
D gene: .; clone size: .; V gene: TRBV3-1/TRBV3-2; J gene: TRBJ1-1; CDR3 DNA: TGTGCCAGCAGCCAACCGGGGGGAGGCACTGAAGCTTTCTTT; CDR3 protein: CASSQPGGGTEAFF
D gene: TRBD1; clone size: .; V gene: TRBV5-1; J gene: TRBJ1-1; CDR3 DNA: TGCGCCAGCAGACTAGCCCAGGGGGGAACTGAAGCTTTCTTT; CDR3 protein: CASRLAQGGTEAFF
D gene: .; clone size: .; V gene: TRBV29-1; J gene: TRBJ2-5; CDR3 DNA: TGCAGCGCTCGGAAGCGCGGACAGCAAGAGACCCAGTACTTC; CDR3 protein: CSARKRGQQETQYF
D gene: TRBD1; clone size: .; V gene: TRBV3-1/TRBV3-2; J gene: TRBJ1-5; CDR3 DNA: TGTGCCAGCAGCCAAGGGACAGGGGGCAATCAGCCCCAGCATTTT; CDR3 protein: CASSQGTGGNQPQHF
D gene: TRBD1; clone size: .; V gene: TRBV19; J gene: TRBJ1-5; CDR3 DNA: TGTGCCAGTAGTATCTGGACAGGGGATCAGCCCCAGCATTTT; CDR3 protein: CASSIWTGDQPQHF
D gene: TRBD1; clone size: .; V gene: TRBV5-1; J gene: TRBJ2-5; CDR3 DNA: TGCGCCAGCAGCTTTTCAGGGGGCGAAGAGACCCAGTACTTC; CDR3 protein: CASSFSGGEETQYF
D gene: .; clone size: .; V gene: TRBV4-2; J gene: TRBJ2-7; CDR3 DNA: TGTGCCAGCAGCCAAGGGGCGTCCTACGAGCAGTACTTC; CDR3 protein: CASSQGASYEQYF